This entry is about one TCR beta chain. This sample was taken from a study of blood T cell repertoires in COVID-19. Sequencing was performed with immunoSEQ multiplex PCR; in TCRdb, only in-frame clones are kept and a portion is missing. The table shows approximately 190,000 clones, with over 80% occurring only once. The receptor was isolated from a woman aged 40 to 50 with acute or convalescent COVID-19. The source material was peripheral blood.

The CDR3 sequence is CASRPGQGSPGELFF. CDR3 DNA: TGTGCCAGCAGGCCGGGACAGGGGTCACCCGGGGAGCTGTTTTTT. The chain recombines TRBV2 with TRBJ2-2; 10 nucleotides agree with TRBD1. The length of the CDR3 is 15 residues. Germline V gives CDR1 SNHLY, CDR2 FYNNEI. The trim removed 6 bases at V and 6 bases at J, leaving 7 bases unmatched. The full variable domain, its missing parts supplied by reference TRBV2 and TRBJ2-2, is EPEVTQTPSHQVTQMGQEVILRCVPISNHLYFYWYRQILGQKVEFLVSFYNNEISEKSEIFDDQFSVERPDGSNFTLKIRSTKLEDSAMYFCASRPGQGSPGELFFGEGSRLTVL.